Below are 19 T cell receptor beta chains sequenced from a single sample in a study of PD-1 blockade in classical Hodgkin lymphoma. Repertoires were generated with immunoSEQ multiplex PCR, while TCRdb's copy carries only in-frame clones and drops some. The sample comprises almost 85,000 clones, about 89% of which are singletons, and 20% to 25% rests with the top ten. Relapse was seen in all patients after autologous stem cell transplantation, and brentuximab vedotin exposure was variable. This material consisted of peripheral blood mononuclear cells (PBMCs), taken at baseline. These receptors originate from a human donor with classical Hodgkin lymphoma.

This clone appeared a few times. CDR3 loop: CASSPPGPNTEAFF. As DNA, the CDR3 is TGTGCCAGCAGCCCTCCGGGCCCGAACACTGAAGCTTTCTTT. The chain links TRBV9 to TRBJ1-1; no clear D. Per the germline V gene, CDR1 is SGDLS and CDR2 is YYNGEE. Trimming cost V 4 bases and J 1 base, with 11 bases left between them. The CDR3 length is 14 residues.

The V and J genes are TRBV28 and TRBJ1-4, with TRBD1 identical over 7 bases. The length of the CDR3 is 15 residues. With 3 bases clipped from V and 8 bases from J, the junction kept 9 bases outside the gene matches. The germline V gene encodes CDR1 MDHEN and CDR2 SYDVKM. The CDR3 region has the DNA TGTGCCAGCAGTTTCCCCGGGACAGCTGTCGAAAAACTGTTTTTT. It yields the protein CASSFPGTAVEKLFF.

The rearrangement uses TRBV6-6 and TRBJ2-7, with D perhaps given as TRBD1 or TRBD2 (5 bases each). The CDR3 has 13 amino acids. Deletions cut 5 bases from V and 3 bases from J, with 11 bases between. Germline V gene data show CDR1 as MNHNY and CDR2 as SVGAGI (reference sequence). The CDR3 spells CASSRDRDYEQYF. CDR3 DNA sequence: TGTGCCAGCAGTAGGGACCGTGACTACGAGCAGTACTTC.

The V and J genes are TRBV5-6 and TRBJ1-1; D is perhaps TRBD1 (5 bases). The V and J ends lost 2 bases and 1 base respectively, with 15 bases between them. Germline V gene lookup returns CDR1 SGHDT and CDR2 YYEEEE. CDR3 length: 16 residues. Here the CDR3 DNA reads TGTGCCAGCAGCTTACCCGAGGGGTCCTGGAACACTGAAGCTTTCTTT. It translates to CASSLPEGSWNTEAFF.

V usage is TRBV28 and J usage is TRBJ1-1; the D gene is possibly TRBD1 (5 bases). The CDR3 is 17 residues long. V dropped 2 bases and J dropped 4 bases, with 20 bases sitting between them. Germline values: CDR1 MDHEN, CDR2 SYDVKM. The CDR3 sequence is CASSLRLGLGLSTEAFF. The CDR3 DNA reads TGTGCCAGCAGTTTACGCCTGGGGCTTGGGTTGAGCACTGAAGCTTTCTTT.

This clone appeared a single time. This chain uses TRBV5-1 with TRBJ2-1, with a weak D call TRBD2 (5 bases). This CDR3 is built from 15 residues. The V end was cut by 7 bases, the J end by 4 bases, with 18 bases between. Germline values: CDR1 SGHRS, CDR2 YFSETQ. As DNA, the CDR3 is TGCGCCAGCTTTTTCGGGGTGGTAGGGTACAATGAGCAGTTCTTC. Protein product: CASFFGVVGYNEQFF.

The chain uses TRBV7-9 and TRBJ2-7; tentative D call: TRBD1 (6 bases). The germline V gene has CDR1 SEHNR and CDR2 FQNEAQ (reference sequence). V was pared by 1 base and J by 7 bases, with 14 bases between. This CDR3 has 14 residues. CDR3 residues: CASSLEGRGDEQYF. DNA for the CDR3: TGTGCCAGCAGCTTAGAGGGCAGGGGTGATGAGCAGTACTTC.

The rearrangement links TRBV6-6 to TRBJ1-4; possible D gene TRBD1, 5 bases. This CDR3 is built from 15 residues. Germline V lookup: CDR1 MNHNY, CDR2 SVGAGI (reference sequence). The V and J ends lost 4 bases and 3 bases respectively, with 12 bases between them. The CDR3 DNA sequence: TGTGCCAGCAGTTCAACTACAGGATCTAATGAAAAACTGTTTTTT. Its translation is CASSSTTGSNEKLFF.

The J gene is TRBJ2-3, the V gene TRBV5-1; 7 positions match TRBD1. Germline values: CDR1 SGHRS, CDR2 YFSETQ. The V segment lost 4 bases and the J segment 0 bases; nucleotides outside the gene matches: 8. CDR3 length: 16 residues. The CDR3, as DNA: TGCGCCAGCAGCCCCCAAACAGGGGTTAGCACAGATACGCAGTATTTT. As protein: CASSPQTGVSTDTQYF.

The chain recombines TRBV6-5 with TRBJ1-2; D unresolved. V was shortened by 0 bases and J by 8 bases, with 10 bases between the two germline ends. The CDR3 covers 13 residues. Germline CDR1 reads MNHEY; CDR2 reads SVGAGI. This CDR3 reads CASSYSADLGYTF. The DNA for the CDR3 is TGTGCCAGCAGTTACTCGGCAGATCTAGGCTACACCTTC.

The CDR3: CASSSVVGLISGAFF. The CDR3 DNA reads as TGTGCCAGCAGCTCAGTGGTAGGACTCATTTCGGGAGCTTTCTTT. The chain uses TRBV6-5 and TRBJ1-1; D ambiguous. Germline values: CDR1 MNHEY, CDR2 SVGAGI. V lost 6 bases, J lost 10 bases, and 24 bases lay in between. The CDR3 length is 15 residues.

This chain uses TRBV11-2 with TRBJ2-7; unclear D gene. V lost 5 bases and J 5 bases, leaving 13 bases between the germline ends. Germline CDR1 is SGHAT and CDR2 is FQNNGV. The CDR3 has 13 residues. For the CDR3, the DNA is TGTGCCAGCAGCAGAGGACCCAAGCACGAGCAGTACTTC. Protein sequence: CASSRGPKHEQYF. The full variable domain, with the rest looked up from reference TRBV11-2 and TRBJ2-7, is EAGVAQSPRYKIIEKRQSVAFWCNPISGHATLYWYQQILGQGPKLLIQFQNNGVVDDSQLPKDRFSAERLKGVDSTLKIQPAKLEDSAVYLCASSRGPKHEQYFGPGTRLTVT.

The V gene is TRBV7-2, the J gene TRBJ2-5; TRBD2 matches 10 bases. CDR1 and CDR2 from the germline V gene are SGHTA and FQGNSA. V shed 0 bases, J shed 7 bases, and the junction held 17 bases outside the gene matches. The CDR3 extends over 19 amino acids. This chain's CDR3 is CASSLATVPRAGGPGTQYF. CDR3 nucleotides: TGTGCCAGCAGCTTAGCAACCGTCCCTCGAGCGGGAGGGCCGGGGACCCAGTACTTC.

The rearrangement joins TRBV9 to TRBJ2-1; the match to TRBD2 covers 9 bases. With V trimmed by 0 bases and J by 10 bases, 5 bases remained unmatched. This CDR3 is built from 14 residues. The germline V gene has CDR1 SGDLS and CDR2 YYNGEE. The CDR3 sequence: CASSVVSGSPEQFF. The CDR3 region has the DNA TGTGCCAGCAGCGTAGTTAGCGGGAGCCCCGAGCAGTTCTTC.

This chain connects TRBV30 to TRBJ1-1; no clear D. Germline CDR1 reads GTSNPN; CDR2 reads SVGIG (reference sequence). The CDR3 is 14 residues long. The ends were cut back, 0 bases at V and 2 bases at J, with 10 bases in the middle. CDR3 in DNA: TGTGCCTGGAGTGTCCCCTTTACCAACACTGAAGCTTTCTTT. It encodes CAWSVPFTNTEAFF. The full variable domain, with the rest looked up from reference TRBV30 and TRBJ1-1, is SQTIHQWPATLVQPVGSPLSLECTVEGTSNPNLYWYRQAAGRGLQLLFYSVGIGQISSEVPQNLSASRPQDRQFILSSKKLLLSDSGFYLCAWSVPFTNTEAFFGQGTRLTVV.

This clone was observed a single time. The chain uses TRBV27 and TRBJ2-1; 8 bases are a match to TRBD2. The CDR3 has 18 residues. The germline V gene encodes CDR1 MNHEY and CDR2 SMNVEV (reference sequence). With V trimmed by 3 bases and J by 5 bases, 15 bases remained unmatched. The CDR3 spells CASSFYAGDGRGHNEQFF. Here the CDR3 DNA reads TGTGCCAGCAGTTTTTATGCGGGGGACGGGAGGGGACACAATGAGCAGTTCTTC.

The chain links TRBV11-2 to TRBJ2-7; 10 nucleotides align to TRBD1. Germline loops: CDR1 SGHAT, CDR2 FQNNGV. The V segment lost 1 base and the J segment 0 bases; nucleotides outside the gene matches: 6. This CDR3 has 17 amino acids. CDR3 in amino acids: CASSLGTGGSHSYEQYF. The CDR3 DNA follows: TGTGCCAGCAGCTTAGGGACAGGGGGGAGCCACTCCTACGAGCAGTACTTC.

The genes are TRBV19 and TRBJ1-2, with TRBD1 as a possible D gene (5 bases). Trimming removed 5 bases from V and 4 bases from J, with 14 bases in between. The germline V gene encodes CDR1 LNHDA and CDR2 SQIVND (reference sequence). The length of the CDR3 is 14 residues. The CDR3 bases are TGTGCCAGTAGTTTCCGACAGATCCGCTATGGCTACACCTTC. Its translation is CASSFRQIRYGYTF.

The genes are TRBV6-4 and TRBJ2-2; TRBD2 is a possible D gene (5 bases). Looked up from germline, CDR1 is MRHNA and CDR2 is SNTAGT. The CDR3 has 16 amino acids. Trimming took 6 bases from V and 0 from J, leaving 14 bases between them. CDR3 residues: CASSARLYANTGELFF. The DNA for the CDR3 is TGTGCCAGCAGCGCCCGACTATACGCGAACACCGGGGAGCTGTTTTTT.